This T cell receptor beta chain was captured in a study of T cells in Graves' hyperthyroidism and ophthalmopathy. Comments on this clonotype: What it binds is unknown.

Broader study findings: Expanded thyroid clonotypes (above 0.001) were mostly also found in blood.

The investigators amplified TCR beta CDR3 regions from RNA transcripts. TCR CDR3 underwent first-round RT-PCR with the HTBI primer set. MiXCR was run by TCRdb on the multiplex PCR reads, yielding one entry per CDR3 protein. This table has about 52,000 distinct CDR3 sequences, roughly 50% appearing once. Sequencing input: blood. This TCR derives from a woman between 50 and 59 years old with Graves' ophthalmopathy.

The DNA for the CDR3 is TGTGCCAGCAGCGCGGGGGGGCTTAGTGAGACCCAGCATTTT. Protein product: CASSAGGLSETQHF. This chain links TRBV9 with TRBJ1-5, with D tentatively TRBD1 (6 bases). Germline V gene sequence: CDR1 SGDLS, CDR2 YYNGEE. V lost 3 bases to trimming and J lost 11 bases, with 18 bases between them. This CDR3 contains 14 residues.